The rows below give T cell receptor beta chains drawn from one sample of a study of PD-1 blockade in classical Hodgkin lymphoma. TCRdb keeps only in-frame clones here, not all; method: immunoSEQ multiplex PCR. The sample lists approximately 100,000 clones; 75% to 85% were seen once. The sequencing here drew on peripheral blood mononuclear cells (PBMCs), taken before the fourth cycle of nivolumab. The receptors shown here come from a human donor with classical Hodgkin lymphoma. Both conserved end residues are part of each CDR3. Each record gives: V gene, J gene, CDR3 protein.

V gene: TRBV6-1
J gene: TRBJ2-5
CDR3 protein: CASSESTGTQETQYF

V gene: TRBV19
J gene: TRBJ2-1
CDR3 protein: CASSLGTSGSNEQFF

V gene: TRBV11-2
J gene: TRBJ2-7
CDR3 protein: CASSRDPVGYEQYF

V gene: TRBV7-8
J gene: TRBJ2-5
CDR3 protein: CATGPPVGETQYF

V gene: TRBV7-9
J gene: TRBJ2-1
CDR3 protein: CASSPGTGSVF

V gene: TRBV2
J gene: TRBJ2-1
CDR3 protein: CASSDRAASYNEQFF

V gene: TRBV6-4
J gene: TRBJ2-1
CDR3 protein: CASSDSTRLEQFF

V gene: TRBV29-1
J gene: TRBJ1-2
CDR3 protein: CSVEKDTPGYGYTF

V gene: TRBV28
J gene: TRBJ2-5
CDR3 protein: CASGGSLQETQYF

V gene: TRBV10-3
J gene: TRBJ2-5
CDR3 protein: CATRQGGETQYF

V gene: TRBV19
J gene: TRBJ1-5
CDR3 protein: CASSTYSGTLGHQPQHF

V gene: TRBV7-2
J gene: TRBJ2-3
CDR3 protein: CASSFEREDTQYF

V gene: TRBV7-2
J gene: TRBJ1-1
CDR3 protein: CASSPRLMNTEAFF

V gene: TRBV6-1
J gene: TRBJ1-4
CDR3 protein: CASSDWDEKLFF

V gene: TRBV6-6
J gene: TRBJ1-1
CDR3 protein: CASSYPTGANTEAFF

V gene: TRBV18
J gene: TRBJ2-7
CDR3 protein: CASSPPSPGHLMQYF

V gene: TRBV10-3
J gene: TRBJ1-4
CDR3 protein: CANRDRAGGKLFF

V gene: TRBV7-9
J gene: TRBJ2-3
CDR3 protein: CASSSDRGLRDTQYF

V gene: TRBV7-2
J gene: TRBJ1-4
CDR3 protein: CASSLIRGSGEKLFF

V gene: TRBV19
J gene: TRBJ2-3
CDR3 protein: CASSQNTDTQYF

V gene: TRBV2
J gene: TRBJ1-2
CDR3 protein: CASGGQGGGSYGYTF

V gene: TRBV2
J gene: TRBJ1-2
CDR3 protein: CASRTVNGYTF

V gene: TRBV5-4
J gene: TRBJ2-3
CDR3 protein: CASSLPSGRNTQYF

V gene: TRBV5-1
J gene: TRBJ2-2
CDR3 protein: CASSLKTGGKDWLFF

V gene: TRBV9
J gene: TRBJ2-5
CDR3 protein: CASSPTNQETQYF

V gene: TRBV5-5
J gene: TRBJ2-5
CDR3 protein: CASSLLASTPETQYF